Presented here are 6 T cell receptor beta chains from one specimen sequenced in a study of blood T cell repertoires in COVID-19. Profiling relied on immunoSEQ multiplex PCR, and the TCRdb table lists in-frame clones only, not all of them. Of approximately 220,000 clones listed, just over 85% are singletons. Sequencing used PBMCs or T cells enriched from blood (not recorded which). The receptors derive from a woman in her thirties or forties with acute COVID-19.

This chain joins TRBV3-1 (or the pseudogene TRBV3-2) and TRBJ2-5; a possible D gene is TRBD1 (6 bases). V lost 5 bases and J lost 6, with 16 bases in between. Looked up from germline, CDR1 is LGHDT and CDR2 is YNNKEL (reference sequence). The CDR3 runs 14 residues. CDR3 residues: CASSSRTAGKTQYF. The CDR3 DNA is TGTGCCAGCAGCTCGAGGACAGCTGGAAAGACCCAGTACTTC.

This rearrangement joins TRBV15 to TRBJ2-7; 8 bases fit TRBD1. With 5 bases clipped from V and 4 bases from J, the junction kept 10 bases outside the gene matches. CDR1 and CDR2 (germline): LNHNV, YYDKDF (reference sequence). This CDR3 has 15 amino acids. CDR3 sequence reads: CATSERQGMPYEQYF. The CDR3 DNA follows: TGTGCCACCAGCGAACGACAGGGGATGCCATACGAGCAGTACTTC.

V is TRBV19 and J is TRBJ1-2; TRBD1 matches 9 bases. Losses at the gene ends were 10 bases for V and 4 bases for J; bases not matched to a gene: 7. CDR1 and CDR2 (germline): LNHDA, SQIVND (reference sequence). The CDR3 length is 13 residues. The DNA of the CDR3 is TGTGCCACCAGTGACAGGGGGATCTATGGCTACACCTTC. This codes for CATSDRGIYGYTF.

The CDR3 bases are TGTGCCAGCAGCCTAACTGTCTACGAGCAGTACTTC. This translates into CASSLTVYEQYF. V gene TRBV28 combines with J gene TRBJ2-7; D unresolved. The V and J ends lost 6 bases and 3 bases respectively, with 9 bases between them. The CDR3 consists of 12 residues. CDR1 MDHEN and CDR2 SYDVKM come from the germline V gene.

The gene calls are TRBV28 and TRBJ1-2; 7 bases align to TRBD1. Germline-derived CDR1 and CDR2 are MDHEN and SYDVKM. V shed 7 bases and J 3 bases; nucleotides not matched to a gene: 11. The CDR3 has 15 residues. CDR3 bases: TGTGCCAGCACCTTAGGAGGGGGCGAGTACTATGGCTACACCTTC. Its translation is CASTLGGGEYYGYTF.

V usage is TRBV5-1 and J usage is TRBJ1-1; 7 nucleotides agree with TRBD1. V lost 4 bases and J lost 6; bases outside the gene matches: 12. The CDR3 loop spans 15 amino acids. Germline CDR1 SGHRS, CDR2 YFSETQ. CDR3 loop: CASSPEGGGFSEAFF. CDR3 bases: TGCGCCAGCAGCCCGGAAGGGGGCGGATTCTCTGAAGCTTTCTTT.